This note documents a single T cell receptor beta chain sequence. Its antigen is unidentified. Unstimulated Tregs (CD4+CD25+CD127-) and CD4+CD25- non-Tregs were sorted from PBMCs. TCRdb keeps only in-frame clones here, not all; method: immunoSEQ multiplex PCR. The table includes 200,000 to 300,000 clones, around 81% detected once. The data originate from a study of Tregs in tolerant kidney transplant recipients. General study results and limits: The small number of patients limits these findings pending further validation.

This CDR3 is built from 15 residues. Trimming shortened V by 1 base and J by 5 bases, and 12 bases separated the two germline ends. CDR1 and CDR2 from the germline V gene are LNHDA and SQIVND (reference sequence). The chain carries TRBV19 and TRBJ1-5; possibly TRBD1 for D (5 bases). Sequencing was carried out using CD4+ T cells from blood. The TCR sequence derives from a human donor in good health. The DNA for the CDR3 is TGTGCCAGTAGTATAGGGGGCGGGTATCATCAGCCCCAGCATTTT. Its translation is CASSIGGGYHQPQHF.